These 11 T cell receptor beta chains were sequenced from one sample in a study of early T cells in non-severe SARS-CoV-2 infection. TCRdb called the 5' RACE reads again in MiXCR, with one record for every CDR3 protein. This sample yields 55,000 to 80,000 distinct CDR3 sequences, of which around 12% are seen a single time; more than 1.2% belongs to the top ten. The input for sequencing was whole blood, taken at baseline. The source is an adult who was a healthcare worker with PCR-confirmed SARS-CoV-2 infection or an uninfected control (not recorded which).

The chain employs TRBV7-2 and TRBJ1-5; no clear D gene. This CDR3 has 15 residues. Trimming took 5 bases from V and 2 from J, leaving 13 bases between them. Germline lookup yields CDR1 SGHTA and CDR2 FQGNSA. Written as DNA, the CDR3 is TGTGCCAGCAGCCCCGGGTCGAGTGGCAATCAGCCCCAGCATTTT. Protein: CASSPGSSGNQPQHF.

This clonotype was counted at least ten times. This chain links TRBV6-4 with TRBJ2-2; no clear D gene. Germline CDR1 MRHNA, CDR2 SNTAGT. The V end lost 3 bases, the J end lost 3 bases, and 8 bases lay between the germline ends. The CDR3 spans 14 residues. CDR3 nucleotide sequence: TGTGCCAGCAGTGAACACCAGGACACCGGGGAGCTGTTTTTT. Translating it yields CASSEHQDTGELFF.

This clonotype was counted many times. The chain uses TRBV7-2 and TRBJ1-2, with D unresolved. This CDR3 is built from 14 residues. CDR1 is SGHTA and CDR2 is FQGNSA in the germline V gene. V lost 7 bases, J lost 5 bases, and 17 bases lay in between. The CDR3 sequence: CASTRPDLYYGYTF. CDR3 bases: TGTGCCAGCACCCGTCCCGACCTATATTATGGCTACACCTTC.

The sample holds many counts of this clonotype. In nucleotides, the CDR3 is TGTGCCAGCAGCTTAGTAGGGAGTTCACCCCTCCACTTT. Amino acid sequence: CASSLVGSSPLHF. This chain links TRBV7-8 with TRBJ1-6, with D unresolved. Germline CDR1 SGHVS, CDR2 FQNEAQ. V was clipped by 1 base and J by 9 bases, with 7 bases between them. The CDR3 loop spans 13 amino acids. Using reference TRBV7-8 and TRBJ1-6 for the parts outside the CDR3, the full variable domain is GAGVSQSPRYKVAKRGQDVALRCDPISGHVSLFWYQQALGQGPEFLTYFQNEAQLDKSGLPSDRFFAERPEGSVSTLKIQRTQQEDSAVYLCASSLVGSSPLHFGNGTRLTVT.

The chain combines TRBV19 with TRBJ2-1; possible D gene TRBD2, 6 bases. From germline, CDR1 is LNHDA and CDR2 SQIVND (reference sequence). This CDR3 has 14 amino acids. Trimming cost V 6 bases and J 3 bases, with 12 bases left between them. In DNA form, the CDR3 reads TGTGCCAGTAGCCCAACTAGCCTCTACAATGAGCAGTTCTTC. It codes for CASSPTSLYNEQFF.

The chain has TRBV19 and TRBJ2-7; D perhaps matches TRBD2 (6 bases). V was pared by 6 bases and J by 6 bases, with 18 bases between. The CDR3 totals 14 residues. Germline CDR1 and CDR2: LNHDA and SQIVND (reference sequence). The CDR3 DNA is TGTGCCAGTAGCATCCGGGAGACGGCGGGCGAGCAGTACTTC. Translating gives CASSIRETAGEQYF.

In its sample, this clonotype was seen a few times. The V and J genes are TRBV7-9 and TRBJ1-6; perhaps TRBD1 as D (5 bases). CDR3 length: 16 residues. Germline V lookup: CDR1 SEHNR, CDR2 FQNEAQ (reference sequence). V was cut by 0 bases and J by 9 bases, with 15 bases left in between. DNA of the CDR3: TGTGCCAGCAGCTTAGCTGGGGGGGGATTCTCTTCACCCCTCCACTTT. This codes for CASSLAGGGFSSPLHF.

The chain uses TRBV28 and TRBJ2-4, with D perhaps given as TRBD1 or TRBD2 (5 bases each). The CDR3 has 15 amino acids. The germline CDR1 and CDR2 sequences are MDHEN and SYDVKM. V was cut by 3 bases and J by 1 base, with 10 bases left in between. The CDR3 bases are TGTGCCAGCAGTTTGGTCAGGGAGGCCAAAAACATTCAGTACTTC. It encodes CASSLVREAKNIQYF.

CDR3: CASSFGSFSYNEQFF. CDR3 DNA sequence: TGTGCCAGCAGTTTCGGCAGTTTCTCCTACAATGAGCAGTTCTTC. The rearrangement joins TRBV28 to TRBJ2-1; D is unclear. V gave up 3 bases and J gave up 0 bases, with 9 bases separating them. The CDR3 length is 15 residues. Per the germline V gene, CDR1 is MDHEN and CDR2 is SYDVKM. The full variable domain, its missing parts supplied by reference TRBV28 and TRBJ2-1, is DVKVTQSSRYLVKRTGEKVFLECVQDMDHENMFWYRQDPGLGLRLIYFSYDVKMKEKGDIPEGYSVSREKKERFSLILESASTNQTSMYLCASSFGSFSYNEQFFGPGTRLTVL.

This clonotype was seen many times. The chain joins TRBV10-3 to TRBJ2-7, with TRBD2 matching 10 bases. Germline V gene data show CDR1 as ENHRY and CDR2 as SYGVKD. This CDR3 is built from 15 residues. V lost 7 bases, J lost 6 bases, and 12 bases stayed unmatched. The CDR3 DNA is TGTGCCATCATGGATTCCCTAGCGGGGGATGGCGAGCAGTACTTC. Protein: CAIMDSLAGDGEQYF.

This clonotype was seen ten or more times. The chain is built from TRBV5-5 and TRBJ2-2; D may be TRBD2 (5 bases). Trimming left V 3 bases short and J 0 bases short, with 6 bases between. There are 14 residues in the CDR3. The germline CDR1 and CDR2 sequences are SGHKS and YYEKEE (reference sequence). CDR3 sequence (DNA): TGTGCCAGCAGCTGGGAGTCGAACACCGGGGAGCTGTTTTTT. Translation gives CASSWESNTGELFF.